This T cell receptor (beta chain) was captured in a study of T cell changes during pregnancy in multiple sclerosis. Germline loops: CDR1 SGDLS, CDR2 YYNGEE. V lost 4 bases, J lost 4 bases, and 6 bases stayed unmatched. There are 15 residues in the CDR3. TCRdb keeps only in-frame clones here, not all; method: immunoSEQ multiplex PCR. The sample yields almost 50,000 clones, approximately 90% seen once. The source of this sequence is a female donor in good health, enrolled as a control in a pregnancy study. The V and J genes are TRBV9 and TRBJ2-2; TRBD2 matches 8 bases. Sequencing was performed on CD4+ T cells from peripheral blood mononuclear cells, taken in the second trimester of pregnancy. The CDR3 here is CASSPQAGVTGELFF. The CDR3 bases are TGTGCCAGCAGCCCCCAAGCGGGAGTCACCGGGGAGCTGTTTTTT.